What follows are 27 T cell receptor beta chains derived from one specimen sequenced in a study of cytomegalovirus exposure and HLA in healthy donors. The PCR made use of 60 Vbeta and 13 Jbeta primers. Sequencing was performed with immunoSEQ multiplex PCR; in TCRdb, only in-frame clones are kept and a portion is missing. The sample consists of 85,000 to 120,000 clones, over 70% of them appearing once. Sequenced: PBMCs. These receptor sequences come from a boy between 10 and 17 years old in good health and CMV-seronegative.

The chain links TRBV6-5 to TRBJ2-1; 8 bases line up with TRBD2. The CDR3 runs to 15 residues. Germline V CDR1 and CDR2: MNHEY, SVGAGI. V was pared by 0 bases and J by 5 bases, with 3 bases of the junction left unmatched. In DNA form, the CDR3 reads TGTGCCAGCAGTTACTCGGGACTAGGAAACAATGAGCAGTTCTTC. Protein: CASSYSGLGNNEQFF.

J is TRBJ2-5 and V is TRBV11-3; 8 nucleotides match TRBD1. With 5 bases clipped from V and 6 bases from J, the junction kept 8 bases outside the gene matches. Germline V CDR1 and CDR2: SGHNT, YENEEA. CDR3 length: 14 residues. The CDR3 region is CASSQDRASKTQYF. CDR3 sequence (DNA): TGTGCCAGCAGCCAGGACAGGGCGAGTAAGACCCAGTACTTC.

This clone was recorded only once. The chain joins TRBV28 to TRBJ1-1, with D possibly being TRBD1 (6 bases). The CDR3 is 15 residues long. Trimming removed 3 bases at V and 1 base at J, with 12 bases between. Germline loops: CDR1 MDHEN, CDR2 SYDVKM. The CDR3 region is CASSFGGAANTEAFF. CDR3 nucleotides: TGTGCCAGCAGTTTCGGGGGGGCGGCGAACACTGAAGCTTTCTTT. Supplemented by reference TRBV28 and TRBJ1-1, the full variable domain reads DVKVTQSSRYLVKRTGEKVFLECVQDMDHENMFWYRQDPGLGLRLIYFSYDVKMKEKGDIPEGYSVSREKKERFSLILESASTNQTSMYLCASSFGGAANTEAFFGQGTRLTVV.

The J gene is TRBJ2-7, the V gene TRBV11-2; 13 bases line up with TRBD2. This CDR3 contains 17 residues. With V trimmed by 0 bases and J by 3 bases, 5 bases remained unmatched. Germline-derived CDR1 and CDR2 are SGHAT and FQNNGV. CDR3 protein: CASSLDPRLAGGYEQYF. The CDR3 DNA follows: TGTGCCAGCAGCTTAGATCCGCGACTAGCGGGAGGCTACGAGCAGTACTTC.

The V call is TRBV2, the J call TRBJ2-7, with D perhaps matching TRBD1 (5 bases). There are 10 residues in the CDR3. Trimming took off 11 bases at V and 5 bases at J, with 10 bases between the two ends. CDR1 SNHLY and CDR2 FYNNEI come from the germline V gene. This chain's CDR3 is CAGVGDEQYF. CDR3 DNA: TGTGCCGGGGTAGGGGACGAGCAGTACTTC.

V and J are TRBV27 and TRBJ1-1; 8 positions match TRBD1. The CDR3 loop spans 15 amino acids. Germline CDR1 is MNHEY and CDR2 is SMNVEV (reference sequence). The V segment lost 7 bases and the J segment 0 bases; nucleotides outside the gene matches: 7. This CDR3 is CASIGQGGVNTEAFF. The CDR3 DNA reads TGTGCCAGCATAGGACAGGGTGGCGTGAACACTGAAGCTTTCTTT.

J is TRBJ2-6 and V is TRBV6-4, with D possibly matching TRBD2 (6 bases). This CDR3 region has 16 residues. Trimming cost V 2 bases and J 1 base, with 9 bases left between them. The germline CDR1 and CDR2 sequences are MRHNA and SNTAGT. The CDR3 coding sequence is TGTGCCAGCAGTGACCGTGGGGGGTCTGGGGCCAACGTCCTGACTTTC. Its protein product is CASSDRGGSGANVLTF.

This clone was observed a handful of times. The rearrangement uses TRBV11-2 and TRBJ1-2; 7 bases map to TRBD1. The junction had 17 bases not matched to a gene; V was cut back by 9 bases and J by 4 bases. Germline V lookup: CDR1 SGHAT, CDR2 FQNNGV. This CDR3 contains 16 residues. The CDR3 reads CASRTNRGPEGYGYTF. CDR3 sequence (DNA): TGTGCCAGTAGAACCAACAGGGGCCCAGAGGGCTATGGCTACACCTTC.

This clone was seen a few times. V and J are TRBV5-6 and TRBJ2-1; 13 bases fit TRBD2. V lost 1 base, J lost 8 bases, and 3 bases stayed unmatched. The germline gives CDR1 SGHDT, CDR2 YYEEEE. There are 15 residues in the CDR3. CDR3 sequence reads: CASSLTSGRADEQFF. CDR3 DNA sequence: TGTGCCAGCAGCTTGACTAGCGGGAGGGCGGATGAGCAGTTCTTC.

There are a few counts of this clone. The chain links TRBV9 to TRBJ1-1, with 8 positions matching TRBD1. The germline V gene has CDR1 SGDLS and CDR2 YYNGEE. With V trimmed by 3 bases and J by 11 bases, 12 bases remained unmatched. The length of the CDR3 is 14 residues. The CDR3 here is CASSAEHRGGSAFF. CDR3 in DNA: TGTGCCAGCAGCGCCGAACACAGGGGGGGTTCGGCTTTCTTT.

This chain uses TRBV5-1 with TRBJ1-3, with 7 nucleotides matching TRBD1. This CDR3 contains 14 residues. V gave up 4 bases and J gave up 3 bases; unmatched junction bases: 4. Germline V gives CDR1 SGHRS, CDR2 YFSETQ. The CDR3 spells CASSPQGDGNTIYF. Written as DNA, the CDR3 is TGCGCCAGCAGCCCCCAGGGGGATGGAAACACCATATATTTT.

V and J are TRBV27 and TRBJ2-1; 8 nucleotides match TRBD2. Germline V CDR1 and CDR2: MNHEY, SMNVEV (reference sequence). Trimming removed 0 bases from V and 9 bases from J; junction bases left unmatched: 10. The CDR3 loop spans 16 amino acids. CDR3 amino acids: CASSLSAGGSLSEQFF. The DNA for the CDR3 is TGTGCCAGCAGTTTATCTGCGGGGGGAAGTCTAAGTGAGCAGTTCTTC.

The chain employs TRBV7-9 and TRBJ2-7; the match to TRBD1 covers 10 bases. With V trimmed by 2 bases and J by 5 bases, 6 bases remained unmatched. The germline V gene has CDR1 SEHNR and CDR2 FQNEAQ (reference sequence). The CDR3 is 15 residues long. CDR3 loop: CASSLWDRGSDEQYF. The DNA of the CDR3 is TGTGCCAGCAGCTTATGGGACAGGGGTTCCGACGAGCAGTACTTC.

In DNA, the CDR3 is TGTGCCAGCAGCCGCGGTCCCGAGATCCAATACAATGAGCAGTTCTTC. Its protein product is CASSRGPEIQYNEQFF. V gene TRBV4-2 combines with J gene TRBJ2-1; D call uncertain. The V gene's germline CDR1 is LGHNA and CDR2 YNFKEQ. Deletions cut 4 bases from V and 4 bases from J, with 17 bases between. The CDR3 extends over 16 amino acids.

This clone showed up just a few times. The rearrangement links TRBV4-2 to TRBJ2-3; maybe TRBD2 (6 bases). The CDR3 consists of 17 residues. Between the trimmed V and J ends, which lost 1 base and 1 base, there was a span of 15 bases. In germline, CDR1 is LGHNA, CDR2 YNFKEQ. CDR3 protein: CASSQAPGGTRTDTQYF. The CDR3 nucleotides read TGTGCCAGCAGCCAAGCCCCTGGCGGGACCCGCACAGATACGCAGTATTTT.

CDR3 coding DNA: TGCAGCGTTCGGTCGCTCTTACAAGAGACCCAGTACTTC. Protein sequence: CSVRSLLQETQYF. V usage is TRBV29-1 and J usage is TRBJ2-5; no clear D. This CDR3 has 13 residues. With 5 bases removed from V and 2 bases from J, the gap between germline ends came to 12 bases. Germline V gene lookup returns CDR1 SQVTM and CDR2 ANQGSEA. Based on the CDR3 plus reference TRBV29-1 and TRBJ2-5, the full variable domain is SAVISQKPSRDICQRGTSLTIQCQVDSQVTMMFWYRQQPGQSLTLIATANQGSEATYESGFVIDKFPISRPNLTFSTLTVSNMSPEDSSIYLCSVRSLLQETQYFGPGTRLLVL.

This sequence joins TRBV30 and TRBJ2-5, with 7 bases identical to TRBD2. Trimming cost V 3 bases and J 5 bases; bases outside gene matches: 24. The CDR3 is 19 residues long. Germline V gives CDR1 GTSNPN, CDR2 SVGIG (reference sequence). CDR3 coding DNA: TGTGCCTGGAGACCCCATCCGGGGGGTGGCGGGGGTGGTTTGGAGACCCAGTACTTC. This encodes CAWRPHPGGGGGGLETQYF.

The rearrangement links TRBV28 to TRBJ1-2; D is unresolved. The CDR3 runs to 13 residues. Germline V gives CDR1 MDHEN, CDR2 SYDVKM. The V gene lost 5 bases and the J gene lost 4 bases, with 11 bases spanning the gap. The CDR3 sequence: CASSPSPSYGYTF. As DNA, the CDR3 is TGTGCCAGCAGTCCAAGCCCGAGCTATGGCTACACCTTC.

CDR3 loop: CATSEGLAYNNEQFF. For the CDR3, the DNA is TGTGCCACCAGCGAGGGGCTAGCGTACAACAATGAGCAGTTCTTC. The chain uses TRBV15 and TRBJ2-1; D is possibly TRBD2 (6 bases). This CDR3 spans 15 amino acids. From germline, CDR1 is LNHNV and CDR2 YYDKDF (reference sequence). V lost 5 bases and J lost 5, with 16 bases in between.

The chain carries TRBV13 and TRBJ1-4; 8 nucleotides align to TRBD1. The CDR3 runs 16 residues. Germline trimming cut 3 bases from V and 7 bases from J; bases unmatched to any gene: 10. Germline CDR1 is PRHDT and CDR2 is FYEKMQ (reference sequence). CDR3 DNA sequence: TGTGCCAGCAGCTTGAACCGGGACAGGTCAGGTGAAAAACTGTTTTTT. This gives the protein CASSLNRDRSGEKLFF.

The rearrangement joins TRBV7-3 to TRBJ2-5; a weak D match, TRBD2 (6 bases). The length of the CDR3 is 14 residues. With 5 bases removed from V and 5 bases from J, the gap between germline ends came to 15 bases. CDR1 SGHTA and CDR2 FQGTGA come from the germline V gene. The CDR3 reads CASSLQGGDETQYF. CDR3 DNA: TGTGCCAGCAGCCTCCAAGGAGGGGATGAGACCCAGTACTTC.

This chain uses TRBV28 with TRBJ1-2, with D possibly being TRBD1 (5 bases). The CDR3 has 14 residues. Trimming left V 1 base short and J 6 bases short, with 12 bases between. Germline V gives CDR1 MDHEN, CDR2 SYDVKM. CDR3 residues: CASSLSRGRDGYTF. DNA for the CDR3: TGTGCCAGCAGTTTATCCCGGGGGAGGGATGGCTACACCTTC.

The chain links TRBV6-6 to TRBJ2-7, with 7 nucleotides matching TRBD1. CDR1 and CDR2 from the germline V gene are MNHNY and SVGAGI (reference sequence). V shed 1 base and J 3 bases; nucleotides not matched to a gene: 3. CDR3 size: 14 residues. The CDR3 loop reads CASSYLTGVYEQYF. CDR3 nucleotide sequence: TGTGCCAGCAGTTACTTAACAGGGGTCTACGAGCAGTACTTC.

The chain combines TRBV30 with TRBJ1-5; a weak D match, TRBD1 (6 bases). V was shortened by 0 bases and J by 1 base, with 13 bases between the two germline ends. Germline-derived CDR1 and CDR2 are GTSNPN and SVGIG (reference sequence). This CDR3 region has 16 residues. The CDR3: CAWSVGGSVSNQPQHF. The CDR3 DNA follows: TGTGCCTGGAGTGTAGGGGGATCGGTGAGCAATCAGCCCCAGCATTTT.

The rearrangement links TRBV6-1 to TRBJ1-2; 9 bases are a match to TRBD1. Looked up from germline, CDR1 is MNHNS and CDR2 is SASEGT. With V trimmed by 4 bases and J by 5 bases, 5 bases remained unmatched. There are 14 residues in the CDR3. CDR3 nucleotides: TGTGCCAGCAGTGTATCCGGGACAGGGTATGGCTACACCTTC. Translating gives CASSVSGTGYGYTF.

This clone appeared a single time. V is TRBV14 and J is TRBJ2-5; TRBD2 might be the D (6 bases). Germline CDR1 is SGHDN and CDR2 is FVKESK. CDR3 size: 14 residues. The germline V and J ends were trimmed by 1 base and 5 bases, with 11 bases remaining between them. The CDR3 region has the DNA TGTGCCAGCAGCCAAGCGGAGGGTTCGGAGACCCAGTACTTC. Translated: CASSQAEGSETQYF.

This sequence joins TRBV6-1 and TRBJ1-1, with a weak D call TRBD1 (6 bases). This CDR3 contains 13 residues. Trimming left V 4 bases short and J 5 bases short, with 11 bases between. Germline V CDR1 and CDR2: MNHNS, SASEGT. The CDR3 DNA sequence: TGTGCCAGCAGTGGACCAGGGGTTACTGAAGCTTTCTTT. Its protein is CASSGPGVTEAFF.